A single sample is the source of the 19 T cell receptor beta chains below, sequenced in a study of CD8 T cells in ankylosing spondylitis (dated by TCRdb to 2015 to 2018). The protocol used for the library was 5' RACE. Sequenced on an Illumina HiSeq 2500. The raw public reads went through TCRdb reprocessing: fastp at Q25, MiXCR clone calling, in-frame beta chains kept. Rows matching on CDR3 protein sequence are summarized as one entry with the most common DNA and genes. A total of under 400,000 distinct CDR3 sequences appear in this sample, around 10% of them only once. The ten biggest clones cover more than 7% of the sample. The sample taken for sequencing was blood, either unsorted or a sorted T cell fraction (not recorded which). All receptors derive from a female donor with ankylosing spondylitis or in good health (not recorded which).

The chain combines TRBV20-1 with TRBJ2-7; D perhaps matches TRBD2 (5 bases). The length of the CDR3 is 14 residues. Trimming pared 6 bases from V and 5 bases from J, leaving 20 bases between. The germline V gene has CDR1 DFQATT and CDR2 SNEGSKA (reference sequence). Here the CDR3 reads CSALPTMTNHEQYF. CDR3 nucleotides: TGCAGTGCGCTACCGACTATGACAAACCACGAGCAGTACTTC.

The chain carries TRBV7-9 and TRBJ1-5, with unresolved D. V was shortened by 1 base and J by 7 bases, with 5 bases between the two germline ends. CDR3 length equals 12 residues. Germline CDR1 reads SEHNR; CDR2 reads FQNEAQ (reference sequence). CDR3 loop: CASSLETQPQHF. CDR3 DNA: TGTGCCAGCAGCTTAGAGACCCAGCCCCAGCATTTT.

The chain recombines TRBV4-3 with TRBJ2-7, with 14 bases that match TRBD2. The germline CDR1 and CDR2 sequences are LGHNA and YSLEER. This CDR3 comprises 15 residues. After removal of 2 bases from V and 7 bases from J, the junction contained 4 bases not matched to a gene. CDR3 region: CASSQSGLAGDEQYF. CDR3 coding DNA: TGCGCCAGCAGCCAATCGGGACTAGCGGGAGATGAGCAGTACTTC.

This clonotype was found a few times. This rearrangement joins TRBV5-1 to TRBJ2-1, with 8 bases aligning to TRBD2. The CDR3 extends over 14 amino acids. Germline-derived CDR1 and CDR2 are SGHRS and YFSETQ. Trimming removed 4 bases from V and 8 bases from J; junction bases left unmatched: 8. The CDR3 DNA follows: TGCGCCAGCAGCCCAGGCCGGGGGGGAGATGAGCAGTTCTTC. Translation gives CASSPGRGGDEQFF.

This clonotype was detected a few times. The chain is built from TRBV28 and TRBJ2-1; 11 bases line up with TRBD2. Germline V gene sequence: CDR1 MDHEN, CDR2 SYDVKM. With 3 bases clipped from V and 8 bases from J, the junction kept 9 bases outside the gene matches. The CDR3 runs to 16 residues. CDR3 sequence: CASSFPIAGGRDEQFF. The CDR3 DNA follows: TGTGCCAGCAGTTTCCCGATAGCGGGAGGGCGAGATGAGCAGTTCTTC.

This clonotype has a count of ten or more. The chain recombines TRBV5-1 with TRBJ1-1; D ambiguous. The germline CDR1 and CDR2 sequences are SGHRS and YFSETQ. V was cut by 2 bases and J by 0 bases, with 8 bases left in between. The CDR3 is 14 amino acids. CDR3 loop: CASSFSLLNTEAFF. DNA of the CDR3: TGCGCCAGCAGCTTCAGTCTCCTGAACACTGAAGCTTTCTTT.

This rearrangement joins TRBV2 to TRBJ1-1; 7 bases align to TRBD1. Germline CDR1 reads SNHLY; CDR2 reads FYNNEI. This CDR3 spans 14 amino acids. V gave up 6 bases and J gave up 4 bases; unmatched junction bases: 8. The CDR3 sequence: CASSQQGPGTEAFF. The CDR3 DNA reads as TGTGCCAGCAGCCAACAGGGGCCTGGCACTGAAGCTTTCTTT.

The sample holds a few counts of this clonotype. The chain carries TRBV27 and TRBJ1-6, with 9 bases identical to TRBD1. This CDR3 region has 20 residues. From germline, CDR1 is MNHEY and CDR2 SMNVEV (reference sequence). V was pared by 1 base and J by 1 base, with 11 bases of the junction left unmatched. Here the CDR3 DNA reads TGTGCCAGCAGTTTATACCCTCCGGGACAGGGTGGGTCCTATAATTCACCCCTCCACTTT. It is translated as CASSLYPPGQGGSYNSPLHF.

The rearrangement uses TRBV7-9 and TRBJ1-2; D gene unclear. Germline CDR1 is SEHNR and CDR2 is FQNEAQ (reference sequence). The CDR3 has 11 residues. V shed 7 bases and J shed 6 bases, with 9 bases lying between them. The CDR3, as DNA: TGTGCCAGCACCGGACCCGATGGCTACACCTTC. Encoded protein: CASTGPDGYTF.

This clonotype appeared a few times. The chain has TRBV5-1 and TRBJ2-2; 10 bases agree with TRBD2. This CDR3 spans 17 amino acids. J was trimmed by 2 bases and V by 3 bases; bases with no gene match: 7. Germline V gene data show CDR1 as SGHRS and CDR2 as YFSETQ. In DNA, the CDR3 is TGCGCCAGCAGCTGGATGGCTAGCGGGGGAAACACCGGGGAGCTGTTTTTT. Encoded protein: CASSWMASGGNTGELFF.

This clonotype was counted ten times or more. The chain employs TRBV5-1 and TRBJ2-5; no clear D. The CDR3 consists of 11 residues. V was clipped by 2 bases and J by 1 base, with 0 bases between them. Germline V CDR1 and CDR2: SGHRS, YFSETQ. For the CDR3, the DNA is TGCGCCAGCAGCTTCCAAGAGACCCAGTACTTC. This codes for CASSFQETQYF.

This clonotype was counted at least ten times. The chain carries TRBV5-1 and TRBJ2-1; possibly TRBD2 for D (5 bases). V was pared by 4 bases and J by 1 base, with 18 bases between. Germline V gene sequence: CDR1 SGHRS, CDR2 YFSETQ. The CDR3 runs 17 residues. CDR3 in amino acids: CASSPLPSQRSYNEQFF. The CDR3 DNA follows: TGCGCCAGCAGCCCACTACCATCCCAGCGGTCCTACAATGAGCAGTTCTTC.

This clonotype was detected many times. This chain links TRBV20-1 with TRBJ2-7; 12 bases fit TRBD2. V shed 5 bases, J shed 0 bases, and the junction held 8 bases outside the gene matches. The CDR3 is 16 residues long. Germline V CDR1 and CDR2: DFQATT, SNEGSKA (reference sequence). The CDR3 reads CSAPGGLAGYSYEQYF. In nucleotides, the CDR3 is TGCAGTGCTCCGGGCGGACTAGCGGGGTACTCCTACGAGCAGTACTTC.

This clonotype was counted many times. The chain is built from TRBV29-1 and TRBJ1-1; possible D gene TRBD1, 6 bases. There are 11 residues in the CDR3. The germline V and J ends were trimmed by 8 bases and 4 bases, with 11 bases remaining between them. The germline gives CDR1 SQVTM, CDR2 ANQGSEA. The CDR3 protein is CSTRQVTEAFF. The CDR3 DNA reads TGCAGCACTAGACAGGTCACTGAAGCTTTCTTT.

There are a few counts of this clonotype. The gene calls are TRBV20-1 and TRBJ2-3, with 12 bases that match TRBD2. The CDR3 is made up of 15 amino acids. V gave up 5 bases and J gave up 2 bases; unmatched junction bases: 5. Germline loops: CDR1 DFQATT, CDR2 SNEGSKA (reference sequence). CDR3 amino acids: CSALAGGPLTDTQYF. The DNA of the CDR3 is TGCAGTGCTCTAGCGGGGGGGCCCCTCACAGATACGCAGTATTTT.

This clonotype has at least ten counts. J is TRBJ1-4 and V is TRBV5-1; D is unclear. This CDR3 region has 14 residues. Germline CDR1 SGHRS, CDR2 YFSETQ. Trimming stripped 0 bases from V and 4 bases from J, with 7 bases between. This chain's CDR3 is CASSLVGVNEKLFF. The CDR3 nucleotides are TGCGCCAGCAGCTTGGTGGGCGTTAATGAAAAACTGTTTTTT.

Many counts were recorded for this clonotype. The CDR3 protein is CASSLGQQGGELFF. The CDR3 nucleotides are TGCGCCAGCAGCTTGGGCCAACAGGGCGGGGAGCTGTTTTTT. This rearrangement joins TRBV5-1 to TRBJ2-2; D is possibly TRBD1 (6 bases). The CDR3 covers 14 residues. The germline V gene encodes CDR1 SGHRS and CDR2 YFSETQ. V was cut by 0 bases and J by 7 bases, with 10 bases left in between.

This clonotype was counted many times. The CDR3 loop reads CASSPRGELFF. DNA for the CDR3: TGTGCCAGCAGTCCTAGAGGGGAGCTGTTTTTT. This rearrangement joins TRBV12-3 or TRBV12-4 to TRBJ2-2; no clear D. Trimming pared 5 bases from V and 8 bases from J, leaving 6 bases between. The CDR3 is 11 residues long.

In this sample, this clonotype turned up many times. The chain is built from TRBV9 and TRBJ2-2; 8 bases map to TRBD1. CDR3 length equals 15 residues. V was pared by 2 bases and J by 4 bases, with 4 bases of the junction left unmatched. Germline V lookup: CDR1 SGDLS, CDR2 YYNGEE. In nucleotides, the CDR3 is TGTGCCAGCAGCGTTGGGACAGGCGGCACCGGGGAGCTGTTTTTT. Translation: CASSVGTGGTGELFF.